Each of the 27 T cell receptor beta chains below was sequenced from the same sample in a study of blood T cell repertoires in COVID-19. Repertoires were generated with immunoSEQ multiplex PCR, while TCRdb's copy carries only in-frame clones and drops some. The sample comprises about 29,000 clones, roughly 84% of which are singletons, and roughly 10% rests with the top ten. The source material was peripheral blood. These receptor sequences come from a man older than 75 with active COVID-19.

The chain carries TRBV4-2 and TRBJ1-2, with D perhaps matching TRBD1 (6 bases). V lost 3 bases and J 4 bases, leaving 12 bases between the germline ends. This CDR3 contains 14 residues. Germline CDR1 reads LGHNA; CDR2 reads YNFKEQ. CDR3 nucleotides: TGTGCCAGCAGCCAGGAACAGGGCAGCTATGGCTACACCTTC. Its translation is CASSQEQGSYGYTF.

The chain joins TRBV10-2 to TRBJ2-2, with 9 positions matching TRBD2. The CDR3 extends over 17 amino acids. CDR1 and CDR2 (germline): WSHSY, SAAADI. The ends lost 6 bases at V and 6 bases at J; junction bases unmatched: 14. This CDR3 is CASRSLPGLAFPGELFF. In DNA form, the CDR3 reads TGCGCCAGCAGATCACTGCCGGGACTAGCATTCCCCGGGGAGCTGTTTTTT.

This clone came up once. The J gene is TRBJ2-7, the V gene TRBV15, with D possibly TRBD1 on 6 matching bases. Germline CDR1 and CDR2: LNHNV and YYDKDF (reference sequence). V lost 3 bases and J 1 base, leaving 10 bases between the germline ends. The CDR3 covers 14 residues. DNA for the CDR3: TGTGCCACCAGCAGGCAAGACAGGTCCTACGAGCAGTACTTC. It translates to CATSRQDRSYEQYF.

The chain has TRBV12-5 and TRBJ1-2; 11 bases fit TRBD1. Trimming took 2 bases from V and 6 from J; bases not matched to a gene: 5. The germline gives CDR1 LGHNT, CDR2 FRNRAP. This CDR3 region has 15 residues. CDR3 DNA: TGTGCTAGTGGTTTGATAGGACAGGGGGCGAATGGCTACACCTTC. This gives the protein CASGLIGQGANGYTF.

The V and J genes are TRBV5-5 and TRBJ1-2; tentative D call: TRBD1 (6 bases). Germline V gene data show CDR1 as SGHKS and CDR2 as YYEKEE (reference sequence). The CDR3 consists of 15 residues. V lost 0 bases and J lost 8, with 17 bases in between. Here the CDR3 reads CASSLATTPGVGYTF. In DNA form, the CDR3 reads TGTGCCAGCAGCTTGGCAACGACCCCAGGGGTAGGCTACACCTTC.

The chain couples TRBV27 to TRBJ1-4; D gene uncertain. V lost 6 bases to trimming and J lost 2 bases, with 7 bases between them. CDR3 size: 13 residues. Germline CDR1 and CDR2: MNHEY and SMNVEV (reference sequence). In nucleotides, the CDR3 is TGTGCCAGCAGCTCACTTACTAATGAAAAACTGTTTTTT. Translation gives CASSSLTNEKLFF.

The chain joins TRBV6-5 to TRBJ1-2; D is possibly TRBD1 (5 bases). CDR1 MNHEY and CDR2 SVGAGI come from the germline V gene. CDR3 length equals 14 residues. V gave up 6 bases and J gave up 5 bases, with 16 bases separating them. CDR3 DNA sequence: TGTGCCAGCAGGGGGGAGGGGACCGTTTATGGCTACACCTTC. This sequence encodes CASRGEGTVYGYTF.

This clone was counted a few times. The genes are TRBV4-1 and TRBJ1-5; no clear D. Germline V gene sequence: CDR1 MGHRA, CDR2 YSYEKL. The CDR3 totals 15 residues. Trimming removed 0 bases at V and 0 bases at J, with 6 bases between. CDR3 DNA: TGCGCCAGCAGCCAAGAGAGCACTAGCAATCAGCCCCAGCATTTT. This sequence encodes CASSQESTSNQPQHF.

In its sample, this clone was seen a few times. For the CDR3, the DNA is TGTGCCAGCAGAACCGGGACAGGAGTCACCGGGGAGCTGTTTTTT. Its protein product is CASRTGTGVTGELFF. This chain links TRBV7-9 with TRBJ2-2; TRBD1 matches at 8 bases. After removal of 6 bases from V and 4 bases from J, the junction contained 7 bases not matched to a gene. The V gene's germline CDR1 is SEHNR and CDR2 FQNEAQ (reference sequence). The CDR3 contains 15 residues. The whole variable domain, filled in from reference TRBV7-9 and TRBJ2-2, reads DTGVSQNPRHKITKRGQNVTFRCDPISEHNRLYWYRQTLGQGPEFLTYFQNEAQLEKSRLLSDRFSAERPKGSFSTLEIQRTEQGDSAMYLCASRTGTGVTGELFFGEGSRLTVL.

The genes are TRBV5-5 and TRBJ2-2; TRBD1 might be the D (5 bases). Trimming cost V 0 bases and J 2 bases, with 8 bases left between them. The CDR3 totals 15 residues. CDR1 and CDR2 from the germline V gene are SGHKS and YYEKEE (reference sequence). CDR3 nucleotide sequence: TGTGCCAGCAGCTTGGAGGGGTTCAACACCGGGGAGCTGTTTTTT. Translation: CASSLEGFNTGELFF.

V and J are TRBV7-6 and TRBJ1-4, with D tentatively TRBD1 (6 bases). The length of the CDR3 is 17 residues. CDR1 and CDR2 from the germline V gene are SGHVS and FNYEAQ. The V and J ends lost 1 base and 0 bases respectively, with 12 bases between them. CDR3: CASSLVLPGATNEKLFF. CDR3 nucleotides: TGTGCCAGCAGCTTAGTCCTCCCAGGGGCAACTAATGAAAAACTGTTTTTT.

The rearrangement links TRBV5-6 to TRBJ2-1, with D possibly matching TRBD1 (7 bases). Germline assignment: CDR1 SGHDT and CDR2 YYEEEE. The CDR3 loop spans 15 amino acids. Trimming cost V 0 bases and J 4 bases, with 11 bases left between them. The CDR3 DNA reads TGTGCCAGCAGCTTGGAGCCAGGGGGGTACAATGAGCAGTTCTTC. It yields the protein CASSLEPGGYNEQFF.

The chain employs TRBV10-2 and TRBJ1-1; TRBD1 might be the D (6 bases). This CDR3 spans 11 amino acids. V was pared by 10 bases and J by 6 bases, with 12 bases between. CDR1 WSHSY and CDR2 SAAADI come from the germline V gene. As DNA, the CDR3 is TGCGCCACCTTCACAGGGCCTGAAGCTTTCTTT. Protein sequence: CATFTGPEAFF.

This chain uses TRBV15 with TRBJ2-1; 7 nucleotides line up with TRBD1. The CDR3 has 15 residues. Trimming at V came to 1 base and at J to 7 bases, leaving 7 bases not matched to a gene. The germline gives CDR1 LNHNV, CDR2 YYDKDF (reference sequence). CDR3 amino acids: CATSRGEGAGNEQFF. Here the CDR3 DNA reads TGTGCCACCAGCAGAGGTGAGGGGGCAGGGAATGAGCAGTTCTTC.

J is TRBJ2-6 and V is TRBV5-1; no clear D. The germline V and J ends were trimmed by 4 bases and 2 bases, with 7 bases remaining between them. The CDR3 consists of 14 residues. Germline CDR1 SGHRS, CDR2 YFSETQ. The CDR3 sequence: CASSGQAGANVLTF. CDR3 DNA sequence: TGCGCCAGCAGCGGCCAAGCTGGGGCCAACGTCCTGACTTTC.

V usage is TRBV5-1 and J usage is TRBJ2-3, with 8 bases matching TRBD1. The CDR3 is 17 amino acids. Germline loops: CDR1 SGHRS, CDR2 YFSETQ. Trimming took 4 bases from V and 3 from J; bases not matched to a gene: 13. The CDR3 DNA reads TGCGCCAGCAGCCGGAACAGGGGGGTCAGCCTAACAGATACGCAGTATTTT. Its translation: CASSRNRGVSLTDTQYF.

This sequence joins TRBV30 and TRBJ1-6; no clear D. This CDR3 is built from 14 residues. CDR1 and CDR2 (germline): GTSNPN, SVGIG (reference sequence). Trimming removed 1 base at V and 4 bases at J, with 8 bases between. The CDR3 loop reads CAWSDGLYNSPLHF. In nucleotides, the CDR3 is TGTGCCTGGAGTGACGGGTTGTATAATTCACCCCTCCACTTT.

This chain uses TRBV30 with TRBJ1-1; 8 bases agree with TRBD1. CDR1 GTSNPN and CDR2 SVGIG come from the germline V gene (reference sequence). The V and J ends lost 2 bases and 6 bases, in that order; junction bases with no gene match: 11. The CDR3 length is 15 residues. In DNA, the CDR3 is TGTGCCTGGAGTTCAGGACAGGGAACGGGGGCTGAAGCTTTCTTT. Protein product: CAWSSGQGTGAEAFF.

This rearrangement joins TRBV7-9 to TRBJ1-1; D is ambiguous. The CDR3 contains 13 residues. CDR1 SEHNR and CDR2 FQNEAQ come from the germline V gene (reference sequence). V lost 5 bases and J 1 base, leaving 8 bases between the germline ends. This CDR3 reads CASSTTPNTEAFF. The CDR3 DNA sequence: TGTGCCAGCAGCACAACCCCGAACACTGAAGCTTTCTTT. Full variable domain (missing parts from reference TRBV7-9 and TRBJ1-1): DTGVSQNPRHKITKRGQNVTFRCDPISEHNRLYWYRQTLGQGPEFLTYFQNEAQLEKSRLLSDRFSAERPKGSFSTLEIQRTEQGDSAMYLCASSTTPNTEAFFGQGTRLTVV.

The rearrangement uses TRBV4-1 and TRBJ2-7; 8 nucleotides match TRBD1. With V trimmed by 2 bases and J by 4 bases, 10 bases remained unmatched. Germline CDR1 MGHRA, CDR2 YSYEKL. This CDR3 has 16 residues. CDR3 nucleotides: TGCGCCAGCAGCCAAAGTTTCCCGGGACAGGAGTACGAGCAGTACTTC. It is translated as CASSQSFPGQEYEQYF.

The CDR3 DNA reads TGTGCCAGCAGCTTCGGGACTAGCGGGGGGGCCTCCTACGAGCAGTACTTC. This codes for CASSFGTSGGASYEQYF. The chain links TRBV5-5 to TRBJ2-7; 16 nucleotides line up with TRBD2. The CDR3 loop spans 17 amino acids. Trimming took 2 bases from V and 0 from J; bases not matched to a gene: 2. The V gene's germline CDR1 is SGHKS and CDR2 YYEKEE (reference sequence).

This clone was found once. The CDR3 DNA reads as TGCAGCGTTGTCCCCCACTACAATGAGCAGTTCTTC. Protein: CSVVPHYNEQFF. The genes are TRBV29-1 and TRBJ2-1; D is undetermined. Germline V CDR1 and CDR2: SQVTM, ANQGSEA. The V gene lost 4 bases and the J gene lost 3 bases, with 7 bases spanning the gap. The CDR3 length is 12 residues.

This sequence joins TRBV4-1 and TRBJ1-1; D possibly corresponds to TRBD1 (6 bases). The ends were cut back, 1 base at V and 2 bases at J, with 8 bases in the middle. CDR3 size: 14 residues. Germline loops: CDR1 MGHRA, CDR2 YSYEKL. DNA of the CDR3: TGCGCCAGCAGCCAAGGACAGGCTAACACTGAAGCTTTCTTT. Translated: CASSQGQANTEAFF.

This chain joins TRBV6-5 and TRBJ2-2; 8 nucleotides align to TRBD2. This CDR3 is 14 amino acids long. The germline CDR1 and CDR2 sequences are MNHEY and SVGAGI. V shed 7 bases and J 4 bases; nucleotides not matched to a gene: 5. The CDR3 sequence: CASTPAGGTGELFF. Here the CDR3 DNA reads TGTGCCAGCACCCCCGCGGGGGGCACCGGGGAGCTGTTTTTT.

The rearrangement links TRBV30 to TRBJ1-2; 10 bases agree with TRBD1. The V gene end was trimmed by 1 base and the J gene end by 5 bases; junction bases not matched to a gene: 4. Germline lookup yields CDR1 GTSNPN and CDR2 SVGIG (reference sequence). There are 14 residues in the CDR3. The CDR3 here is CAWSADRGRYGYTF. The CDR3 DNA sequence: TGTGCCTGGAGTGCCGACAGGGGGCGTTATGGCTACACCTTC.

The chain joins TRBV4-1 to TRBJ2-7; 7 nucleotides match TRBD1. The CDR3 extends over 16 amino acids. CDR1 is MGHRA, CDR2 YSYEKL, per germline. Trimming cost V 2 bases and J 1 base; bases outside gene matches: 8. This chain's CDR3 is CASSQQTGKGSYEQYF. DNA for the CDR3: TGCGCCAGCAGCCAACAGACAGGGAAGGGATCCTACGAGCAGTACTTC.

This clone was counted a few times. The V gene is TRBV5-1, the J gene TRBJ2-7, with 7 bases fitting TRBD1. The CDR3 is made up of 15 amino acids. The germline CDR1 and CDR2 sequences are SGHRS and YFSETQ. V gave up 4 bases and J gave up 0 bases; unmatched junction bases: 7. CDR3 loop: CASSPRQGSSYEQYF. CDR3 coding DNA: TGCGCCAGCAGCCCCCGACAGGGAAGCTCCTACGAGCAGTACTTC.